Presented here are 4 T cell receptor beta chains from one specimen sequenced in a study of cytomegalovirus exposure and HLA in healthy donors. This PCR relied on a set of 60 Vbeta primers and 13 Jbeta primers. Sequenced by immunoSEQ multiplex PCR; TCRdb stores in-frame clones only, minus some. The table shows around 65,000 clones, with 85% occurring only once. The material sequenced was PBMCs. All receptors come from a female donor in good health and CMV-seronegative.

This clone was seen just once. This chain links TRBV7-3 with TRBJ1-1, with D tentatively TRBD1 (6 bases). This CDR3 region has 13 residues. CDR1 SGHTA and CDR2 FQGTGA come from the germline V gene. Deletions cut 4 bases from V and 1 base from J, with 7 bases between. CDR3 in DNA: TGTGCCAGCAGCTCACAGGGGAACACTGAAGCTTTCTTT. This gives the protein CASSSQGNTEAFF.

This sequence joins TRBV4-3 and TRBJ2-7, with TRBD2 identical over 8 bases. The CDR3 has 16 amino acids. Germline assignment: CDR1 LGHNA and CDR2 YSLEER. V lost 0 bases to trimming and J lost 5 bases; unmatched junction nucleotides: 9. This CDR3 is CASSQEFGRAVDEQYF. CDR3 in DNA: TGCGCCAGCAGCCAAGAATTCGGGAGGGCCGTGGACGAGCAGTACTTC.

The rearrangement uses TRBV18 and TRBJ1-3, with TRBD1 matching over 8 bases. The ends lost 6 bases at V and 3 bases at J; junction bases unmatched: 4. CDR3 length: 14 residues. Germline loops: CDR1 KGHSH, CDR2 LQKENI. CDR3 DNA: TGTGCCAGCTCCGCGGACAGGGTTGGAAACACCATATATTTT. It encodes CASSADRVGNTIYF.

This clone has just one count. The chain uses TRBV9 and TRBJ1-6, with a possible D match to TRBD1 (6 bases). The CDR3 is 14 residues long. V was clipped by 3 bases and J by 7 bases, with 11 bases between them. The germline V gene encodes CDR1 SGDLS and CDR2 YYNGEE. The CDR3, as DNA: TGTGCCAGCAGCGCCGGACAGACAAATTCACCCCTCCACTTT. Protein sequence: CASSAGQTNSPLHF.